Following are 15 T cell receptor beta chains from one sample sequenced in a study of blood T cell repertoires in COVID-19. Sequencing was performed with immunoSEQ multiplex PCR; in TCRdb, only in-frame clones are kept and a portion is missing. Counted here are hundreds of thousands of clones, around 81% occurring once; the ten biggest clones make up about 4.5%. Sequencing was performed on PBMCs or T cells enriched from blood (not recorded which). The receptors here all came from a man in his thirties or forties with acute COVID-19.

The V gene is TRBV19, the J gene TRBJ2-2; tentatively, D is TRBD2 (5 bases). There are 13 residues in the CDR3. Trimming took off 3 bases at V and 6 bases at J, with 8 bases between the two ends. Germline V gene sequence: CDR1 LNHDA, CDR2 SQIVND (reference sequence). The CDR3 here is CASSIIGAGELFF. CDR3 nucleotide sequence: TGTGCCAGTAGTATTATCGGGGCCGGGGAGCTGTTTTTT.

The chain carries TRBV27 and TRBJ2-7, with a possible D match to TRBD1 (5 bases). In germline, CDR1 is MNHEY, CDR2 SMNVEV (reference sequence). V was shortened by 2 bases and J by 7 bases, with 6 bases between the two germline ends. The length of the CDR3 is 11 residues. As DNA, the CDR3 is TGTGCCAGCAGTTTAAGGGGAGAGCAGTACTTC. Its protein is CASSLRGEQYF.

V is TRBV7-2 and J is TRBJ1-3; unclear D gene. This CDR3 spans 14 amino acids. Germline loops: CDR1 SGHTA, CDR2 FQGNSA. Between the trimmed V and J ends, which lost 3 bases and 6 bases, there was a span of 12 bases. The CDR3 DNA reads TGTGCCAGCAGCTTTCGGGGTCTTGAAAACACCATATATTTT. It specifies CASSFRGLENTIYF.

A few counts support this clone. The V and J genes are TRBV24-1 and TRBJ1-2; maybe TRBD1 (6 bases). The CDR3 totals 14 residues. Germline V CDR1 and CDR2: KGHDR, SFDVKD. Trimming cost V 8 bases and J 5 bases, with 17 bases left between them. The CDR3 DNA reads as TGTGCCACCACCTCGCCGGGACAAATTTATGGCTACACCTTC. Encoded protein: CATTSPGQIYGYTF.

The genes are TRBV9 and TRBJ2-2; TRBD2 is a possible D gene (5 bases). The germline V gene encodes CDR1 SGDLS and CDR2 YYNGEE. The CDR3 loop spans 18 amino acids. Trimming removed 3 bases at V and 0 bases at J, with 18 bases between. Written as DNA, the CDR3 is TGTGCCAGCAGCGAGCCCCGGACTGAAAACTCGAACACCGGGGAGCTGTTTTTT. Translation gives CASSEPRTENSNTGELFF.

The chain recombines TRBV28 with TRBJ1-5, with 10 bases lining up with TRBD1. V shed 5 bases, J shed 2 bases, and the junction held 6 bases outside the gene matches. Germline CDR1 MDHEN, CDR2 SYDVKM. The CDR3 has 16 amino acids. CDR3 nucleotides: TGTGCCAGCAGTCCCCAGACAGGGGGCGGCAATCAGCCCCAGCATTTT. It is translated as CASSPQTGGGNQPQHF.

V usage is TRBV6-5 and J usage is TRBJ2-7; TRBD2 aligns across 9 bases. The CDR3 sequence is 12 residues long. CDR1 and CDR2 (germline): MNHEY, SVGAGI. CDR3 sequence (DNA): TGTTCTAGCGGGGAGAGCTCCTACGAGCAGTACTTC. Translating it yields CSSGESSYEQYF.

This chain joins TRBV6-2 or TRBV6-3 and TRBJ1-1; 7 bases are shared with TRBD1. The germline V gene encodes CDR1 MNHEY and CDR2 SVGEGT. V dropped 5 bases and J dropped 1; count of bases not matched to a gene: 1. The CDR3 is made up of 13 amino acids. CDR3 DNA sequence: TGTGCCAGCAGTAGACAGGGGAACACTGAAGCTTTCTTT. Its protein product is CASSRQGNTEAFF.

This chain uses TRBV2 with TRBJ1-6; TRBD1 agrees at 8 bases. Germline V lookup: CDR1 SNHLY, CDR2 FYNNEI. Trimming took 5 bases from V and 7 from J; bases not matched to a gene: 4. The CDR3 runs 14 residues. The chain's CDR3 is CASSWTGSNSPLHF. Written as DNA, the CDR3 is TGTGCCAGCAGTTGGACAGGGAGCAATTCACCCCTCCACTTT.

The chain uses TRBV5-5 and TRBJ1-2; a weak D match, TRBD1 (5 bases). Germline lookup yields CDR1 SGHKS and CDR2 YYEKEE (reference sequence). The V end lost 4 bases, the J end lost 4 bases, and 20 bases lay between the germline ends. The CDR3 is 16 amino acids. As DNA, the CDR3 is TGTGCCAGCAGCCGGGACGGAGGGACCATCGTCTATGGCTACACCTTC. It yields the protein CASSRDGGTIVYGYTF.

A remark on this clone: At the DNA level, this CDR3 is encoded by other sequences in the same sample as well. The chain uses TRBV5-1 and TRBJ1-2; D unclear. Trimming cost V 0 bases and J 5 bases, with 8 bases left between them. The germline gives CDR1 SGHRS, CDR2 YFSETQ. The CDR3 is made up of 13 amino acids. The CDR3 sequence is CASSLGQTYGYTF. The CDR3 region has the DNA TGCGCCAGCAGCTTGGGTCAGACTTATGGCTACACCTTC.

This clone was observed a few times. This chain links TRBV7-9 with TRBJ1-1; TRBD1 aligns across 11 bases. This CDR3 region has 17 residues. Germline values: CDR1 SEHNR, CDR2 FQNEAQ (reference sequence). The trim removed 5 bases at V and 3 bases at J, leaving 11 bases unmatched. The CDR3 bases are TGTGCCAGCAGCGCCGGGACAGGGGGTCTCTCGTACACTGAAGCTTTCTTT. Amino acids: CASSAGTGGLSYTEAFF.

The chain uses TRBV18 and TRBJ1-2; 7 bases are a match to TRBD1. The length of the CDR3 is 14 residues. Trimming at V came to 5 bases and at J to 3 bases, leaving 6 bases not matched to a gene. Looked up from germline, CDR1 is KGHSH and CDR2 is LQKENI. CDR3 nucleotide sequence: TGTGCCAGCTCAGCAGGACAGGAGCACTATGGCTACACCTTC. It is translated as CASSAGQEHYGYTF.

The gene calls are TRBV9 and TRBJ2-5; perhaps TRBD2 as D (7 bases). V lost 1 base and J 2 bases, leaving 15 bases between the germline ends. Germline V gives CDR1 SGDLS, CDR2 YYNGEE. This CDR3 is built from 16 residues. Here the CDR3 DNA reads TGTGCCAGCAGCGTATTTCAGGCGGGGGCGCAAGAGACCCAGTACTTC. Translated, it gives CASSVFQAGAQETQYF.

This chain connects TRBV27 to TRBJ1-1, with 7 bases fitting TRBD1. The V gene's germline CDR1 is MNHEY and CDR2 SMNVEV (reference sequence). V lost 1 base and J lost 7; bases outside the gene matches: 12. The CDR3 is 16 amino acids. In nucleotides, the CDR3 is TGTGCCAGCAGTTTATTTCCCCCGACAGGGTACGGTGAAGCTTTCTTT. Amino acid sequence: CASSLFPPTGYGEAFF.